The 17 T cell receptor beta chains listed next were all sequenced from one sample in a study of OX40 agonist ivuxolimab in advanced cancers. Assay used: immunoSEQ multiplex PCR; TCRdb lists only in-frame clones, some missing. The table includes tens of thousands of clones, approximately 90% detected once. The sequencing used CD4+ or CD8+ T cells sorted from blood, collected in a trial of the OX40 agonist ivuxolimab. The receptor source for this set is an adult with an advanced solid tumor such as melanoma, head and neck, liver or kidney cancer.

The genes are TRBV6-5 and TRBJ1-1, with 8 bases identical to TRBD1. V shed 5 bases, J shed 1 base, and the junction held 3 bases outside the gene matches. This CDR3 spans 14 amino acids. CDR1 MNHEY and CDR2 SVGAGI come from the germline V gene. The CDR3 DNA follows: TGTGCCAGCAGTCCTACAGGGGGGAACACTGAAGCTTTCTTT. Amino acid sequence: CASSPTGGNTEAFF.

The chain couples TRBV19 to TRBJ2-7; TRBD2 matches 7 bases. The germline CDR1 and CDR2 sequences are LNHDA and SQIVND (reference sequence). The CDR3 covers 13 residues. V shed 7 bases, J shed 5 bases, and the junction held 8 bases outside the gene matches. CDR3 sequence (DNA): TGTGCCAGTATGGGGACTACCAATGACGAGCAGTACTTC. It is translated as CASMGTTNDEQYF.

The V gene is TRBV28, the J gene TRBJ1-2, with 12 bases identical to TRBD1. CDR1 and CDR2 from the germline V gene are MDHEN and SYDVKM. The junction had 10 bases not matched to a gene; V was cut back by 4 bases and J by 4 bases. The CDR3 runs 17 residues. The CDR3 sequence is CASSSRDRGLISYGYTF. The CDR3 DNA sequence: TGTGCCAGCAGTTCCCGGGACAGGGGGCTAATATCCTATGGCTACACCTTC.

The chain carries TRBV28 and TRBJ1-5; 12 bases align to TRBD1. The germline V gene encodes CDR1 MDHEN and CDR2 SYDVKM. This CDR3 has 15 amino acids. The trim removed 2 bases at V and 11 bases at J, leaving 7 bases unmatched. CDR3 DNA sequence: TGTGCCAGCAGTTTAGTCGGGACAGGGGGCTTATCCCAGCATTTT. Protein product: CASSLVGTGGLSQHF.

The chain carries TRBV27 and TRBJ1-6; 7 bases fit TRBD1. The CDR3 sequence is 14 residues long. Per the germline V gene, CDR1 is MNHEY and CDR2 is SMNVEV (reference sequence). Trimming cost V 4 bases and J 9 bases; bases outside gene matches: 6. The CDR3 coding sequence is TGTGCCAGCAGTTGGTACAGGGGCGGTTCACCCCTCCACTTT. This translates into CASSWYRGGSPLHF.

The rearrangement links TRBV7-9 to TRBJ1-1, with D hard to call. CDR3 length equals 18 residues. Germline V gives CDR1 SEHNR, CDR2 FQNEAQ (reference sequence). Trimming removed 1 base from V and 1 base from J, with 19 bases in between. This chain's CDR3 is CASSLDPTFGRQNTEAFF. In DNA, the CDR3 is TGTGCCAGCAGCTTAGACCCTACTTTTGGCAGGCAGAACACTGAAGCTTTCTTT.

The rearrangement joins TRBV27 to TRBJ2-7; TRBD1 aligns across 7 bases. The ends lost 4 bases at V and 3 bases at J; junction bases unmatched: 3. From germline, CDR1 is MNHEY and CDR2 SMNVEV (reference sequence). This CDR3 has 13 residues. The CDR3 here is CASSYDRDYEQYF. For the CDR3, the DNA is TGTGCCAGCAGTTACGACAGGGACTACGAGCAGTACTTC.

The rearrangement uses TRBV9 and TRBJ1-1, with no clear D. The CDR3 consists of 15 residues. Germline V gene lookup returns CDR1 SGDLS and CDR2 YYNGEE. Trimming took off 2 bases at V and 1 base at J, with 12 bases between the two ends. CDR3 bases: TGTGCCAGCAGCGTGGGCGGCCGGTGGAACACTGAAGCTTTCTTT. This translates into CASSVGGRWNTEAFF.

V gene TRBV5-4 combines with J gene TRBJ2-2; TRBD1 aligns across 7 bases. Germline assignment: CDR1 SGHNT and CDR2 YYREEE (reference sequence). V lost 2 bases and J lost 6; bases outside the gene matches: 4. This CDR3 region has 14 residues. The DNA of the CDR3 is TGTGCCAGCAGCTTTCGACAGGGCCCCGGGGAGCTGTTTTTT. Protein: CASSFRQGPGELFF.

This chain joins TRBV5-1 and TRBJ2-3, with 11 positions matching TRBD1. Germline CDR1 and CDR2: SGHRS and YFSETQ. There are 16 residues in the CDR3. J was trimmed by 3 bases and V by 3 bases; bases with no gene match: 6. CDR3 sequence: CASSSTGTGGTDTQYF. For the CDR3, the DNA is TGCGCCAGCAGCTCAACCGGGACAGGGGGTACAGATACGCAGTATTTT.

V gene TRBV7-8 combines with J gene TRBJ2-2; D is perhaps TRBD2 (7 bases). The CDR3 extends over 15 amino acids. The germline CDR1 and CDR2 sequences are SGHVS and FQNEAQ. The ends were cut back, 1 base at V and 6 bases at J, with 12 bases in the middle. The CDR3 nucleotides read TGTGCCAGCAGCTTAGTTTTAGGGGGGGCCGGGGAGCTGTTTTTT. Encoded protein: CASSLVLGGAGELFF. The full variable domain, its missing parts supplied by reference TRBV7-8 and TRBJ2-2, is GAGVSQSPRYKVAKRGQDVALRCDPISGHVSLFWYQQALGQGPEFLTYFQNEAQLDKSGLPSDRFFAERPEGSVSTLKIQRTQQEDSAVYLCASSLVLGGAGELFFGEGSRLTVL.

This sequence joins TRBV6-5 and TRBJ1-5, with a weak D call TRBD1 (6 bases). The length of the CDR3 is 15 residues. V lost 7 bases and J 8 bases, leaving 21 bases between the germline ends. Germline V gives CDR1 MNHEY, CDR2 SVGAGI. CDR3 sequence (DNA): TGTGCCAGCAAAGTCTGGGGGACACCCGAGGAGCCCCAGCATTTT. Encoded protein: CASKVWGTPEEPQHF.

V usage is TRBV11-2 and J usage is TRBJ2-5; 9 bases agree with TRBD1. Germline-derived CDR1 and CDR2 are SGHAT and FQNNGV. The CDR3 is 17 amino acids. Trimming removed 1 base from V and 5 bases from J; junction bases left unmatched: 11. The CDR3 here is CASSLGAGTGSRETQYF. CDR3 nucleotide sequence: TGTGCCAGCAGCTTAGGGGCCGGGACAGGGTCACGGGAGACCCAGTACTTC.

V usage is TRBV7-2 and J usage is TRBJ2-7, with D tentatively TRBD1 (6 bases). Trimming pared 2 bases from V and 6 bases from J, leaving 17 bases between. Germline V gene data show CDR1 as SGHTA and CDR2 as FQGNSA. The CDR3 loop spans 15 amino acids. The CDR3 region is CASSLIPVVGAEQYF. The CDR3 nucleotides read TGTGCCAGCAGCTTAATACCCGTTGTGGGGGCCGAGCAGTACTTC.

The rearrangement joins TRBV11-2 to TRBJ1-2; D not resolved. Trimming left V 0 bases short and J 6 bases short, with 14 bases between. Germline loops: CDR1 SGHAT, CDR2 FQNNGV. This CDR3 is built from 15 residues. The CDR3 DNA reads as TGTGCCAGCAGCTTAGAGGGGAGTCCCGAAGATGGCTACACCTTC. This encodes CASSLEGSPEDGYTF.

This clone appeared a single time. The rearrangement uses TRBV11-1 and TRBJ2-3; TRBD1 matches 8 bases. This CDR3 has 17 residues. V shed 5 bases, J shed 9 bases, and the junction held 19 bases outside the gene matches. CDR1 SGHAT and CDR2 FQDESV come from the germline V gene (reference sequence). CDR3 DNA: TGTGCCAGCAGCCCATCAGGGGGCTCAACCAGGTCCATGACGCAGTATTTT. This codes for CASSPSGGSTRSMTQYF.

V is TRBV5-6 and J is TRBJ2-7; no definite D call. CDR1 and CDR2 (germline): SGHDT, YYEEEE. V lost 0 bases to trimming and J lost 5 bases, with 3 bases between them. The CDR3 extends over 11 amino acids. The DNA of the CDR3 is TGTGCCAGCAGCTTGGGCCACGAGCAGTACTTC. This translates into CASSLGHEQYF.